These 14 T cell receptor beta chains came from one sample sequenced in a study of T cells in Graves' hyperthyroidism and ophthalmopathy. Amplification targeted TCR beta CDR3 regions from RNA transcripts. Primed by the HTBI set, a first-round RT-PCR was run on the TCR CDR3. TCRdb analysed the multiplex PCR reads with MiXCR anew, one entry per CDR3 protein. This sample has fewer than 550,000 distinct CDR3 sequences, with roughly 14% found just once. The specimen sequenced was blood. The receptors here all came from a woman aged 18 to 35 with Graves' hyperthyroidism.

In this sample, this clonotype turned up many times. V is TRBV5-8 and J is TRBJ2-7, with D perhaps matching TRBD2 (6 bases). The CDR3 spans 15 residues. CDR1 SGHTS and CDR2 YDEGEE come from the germline V gene. V was pared by 0 bases and J by 4 bases, with 14 bases between. CDR3 sequence reads: CASSLGRPGVYEQYF. CDR3 nucleotide sequence: TGTGCCAGCAGCTTGGGGCGGCCGGGGGTTTACGAGCAGTACTTC.

There are many counts of this clonotype. The chain joins TRBV5-1 to TRBJ2-5, with 7 bases identical to TRBD1. Per the germline V gene, CDR1 is SGHRS and CDR2 is YFSETQ. V shed 3 bases and J 3 bases; nucleotides not matched to a gene: 8. This CDR3 is built from 15 residues. In DNA form, the CDR3 reads TGCGCCAGCAGCTCGGGTACAGGGGCTAAAGAGACCCAGTACTTC. Translation: CASSSGTGAKETQYF.

The chain combines TRBV3-1 with TRBJ2-1; TRBD2 agrees at 7 bases. Unmatched junction bases numbered 7, after V lost 1 base and J lost 4 bases. This CDR3 is 16 amino acids long. Germline loops: CDR1 LGHDT, CDR2 YNNKEL (reference sequence). The CDR3 nucleotides read TGTGCCAGCAGCCAAGGGGTAGCGGGTGGGTACAATGAGCAGTTCTTC. Translation gives CASSQGVAGGYNEQFF.

The chain joins TRBV7-9 to TRBJ1-2; a weak D match, TRBD1 (6 bases). V was cut by 5 bases and J by 8 bases, with 18 bases left in between. Germline V gene data show CDR1 as SEHNR and CDR2 as FQNEAQ (reference sequence). CDR3 length: 14 residues. CDR3 sequence reads: CASSRNTGTEGYTF. The CDR3 DNA reads as TGTGCCAGCAGCCGCAATACAGGGACGGAGGGCTACACCTTC.

This clonotype was detected a few times. This rearrangement joins TRBV4-1 to TRBJ2-7; maybe TRBD2 (6 bases). V lost 0 bases and J lost 2, with 11 bases in between. CDR1 is MGHRA, CDR2 YSYEKL, per germline. CDR3 length: 15 residues. The CDR3 region is CASSQDIGGPYEQYF. In DNA form, the CDR3 reads TGCGCCAGCAGCCAAGATATCGGGGGACCCTACGAGCAGTACTTC.

This clonotype was seen many times. J is TRBJ2-5 and V is TRBV20-1, with D possibly TRBD2 on 6 matching bases. In germline, CDR1 is DFQATT, CDR2 SNEGSKA (reference sequence). The CDR3 covers 14 residues. V was shortened by 3 bases and J by 4 bases, with 15 bases between the two germline ends. CDR3: CSARVPGGPETQYF. CDR3 sequence (DNA): TGCAGTGCTAGGGTGCCCGGAGGGCCAGAGACCCAGTACTTC.

Many counts were recorded for this clonotype. The chain combines TRBV12-3 or TRBV12-4 with TRBJ2-7, with 8 nucleotides matching TRBD1. V lost 5 bases, J lost 6 bases, and 9 bases stayed unmatched. The CDR3 is 14 residues long. The CDR3 DNA follows: TGTGCCAGCAGTATCGGGACAGGTAGGATCGAGCAGTACTTC. Translation: CASSIGTGRIEQYF.

J is TRBJ1-4 and V is TRBV12-5; no definite D call. V was pared by 3 bases and J by 0 bases, with 5 bases between. CDR1 and CDR2 (germline): LGHNT, FRNRAP. This CDR3 comprises 14 residues. CDR3 sequence: CASGFRATNEKLFF. The CDR3 DNA reads TGTGCTAGTGGTTTTCGCGCAACTAATGAAAAACTGTTTTTT.

The CDR3 protein is CASSPDGTHYNYGYTF. The CDR3 DNA is TGTGCCAGCTCACCTGACGGGACACACTATAACTATGGCTACACCTTC. V is TRBV18 and J is TRBJ1-2; tentative D call: TRBD1 (6 bases). The V and J ends lost 3 bases and 1 base respectively, with 15 bases between them. The CDR3 consists of 16 residues. CDR1 is KGHSH and CDR2 is LQKENI in the germline V gene. Using reference TRBV18 and TRBJ1-2 for the parts outside the CDR3, the full variable domain is NAGVMQNPRHLVRRRGQEARLRCSPMKGHSHVYWYRQLPEEGLKFMVYLQKENIIDESGMPKERFSAEFPKEGPSILRIQQVVRGDSAAYFCASSPDGTHYNYGYTFGSGTRLTVV.

In its sample, this clonotype was seen many times. The chain carries TRBV27 and TRBJ2-7; D ambiguous. The V end was cut by 6 bases, the J end by 5 bases, with 11 bases between. Germline V gene lookup returns CDR1 MNHEY and CDR2 SMNVEV (reference sequence). The CDR3 is 12 amino acids. The CDR3 DNA follows: TGTGCCAGCAGAAATACGGGCCACGAGCAGTACTTC. It codes for CASRNTGHEQYF.

The CDR3 is CASSFTRTGELFF. CDR3 in DNA: TGCGCCAGCAGCTTTACGCGCACCGGGGAGCTGTTTTTT. The chain recombines TRBV5-1 with TRBJ2-2; D gene uncertain. The CDR3 is 13 residues long. Germline assignment: CDR1 SGHRS and CDR2 YFSETQ. V dropped 2 bases and J dropped 4 bases, with 6 bases sitting between them.

CDR3 residues: CASSFTGGGHTDTQYF. In DNA, the CDR3 is TGTGCCAGCAGTTTCACCGGCGGGGGGCACACAGATACGCAGTATTTT. The chain links TRBV28 to TRBJ2-3; 8 bases agree with TRBD2. CDR3 length equals 16 residues. Trimming took 3 bases from V and 2 from J; bases not matched to a gene: 7. Germline-derived CDR1 and CDR2 are MDHEN and SYDVKM.

This clonotype occurred many times. The V call is TRBV3-1, the J call TRBJ1-2, with D unresolved. The CDR3 is made up of 13 amino acids. The V gene's germline CDR1 is LGHDT and CDR2 YNNKEL (reference sequence). The V gene lost 0 bases and the J gene lost 7 bases, with 9 bases spanning the gap. CDR3 coding DNA: TGTGCCAGCAGCCAAGAAAAGCATGGTGGCTACACCTTC. It encodes CASSQEKHGGYTF.

This clonotype came up a few times. V and J are TRBV11-3 and TRBJ2-1, with 7 bases aligning to TRBD2. The CDR3 is made up of 16 amino acids. With 0 bases clipped from V and 5 bases from J, the junction kept 7 bases outside the gene matches. Germline V gives CDR1 SGHNT, CDR2 YENEEA. The CDR3 loop is CASSLEGTSVDNEQFF. CDR3 nucleotides: TGTGCCAGCAGCTTAGAGGGAACTAGCGTTGACAATGAGCAGTTCTTC.